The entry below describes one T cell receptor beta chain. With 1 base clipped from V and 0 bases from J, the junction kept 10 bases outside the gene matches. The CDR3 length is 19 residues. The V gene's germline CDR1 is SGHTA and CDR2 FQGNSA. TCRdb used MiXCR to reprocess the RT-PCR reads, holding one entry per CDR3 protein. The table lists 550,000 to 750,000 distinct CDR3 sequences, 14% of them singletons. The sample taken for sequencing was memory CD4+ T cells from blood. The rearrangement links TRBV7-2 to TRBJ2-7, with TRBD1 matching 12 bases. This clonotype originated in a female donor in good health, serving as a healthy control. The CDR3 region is CASSLVSGTGGQSSYEQYF. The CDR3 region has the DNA TGTGCCAGCAGCTTAGTAAGCGGGACAGGGGGCCAGAGCTCCTACGAGCAGTACTTC.